The entry below describes one T cell receptor (beta chain). The data are from a study of blood T cell repertoires in COVID-19. Study-wide context: The origin of the acute and convalescent COVID-19 samples was the United States, Italy and Spain.

Germline-derived CDR1 and CDR2 are SQVTM and ANQGSEA. The CDR3 is 12 amino acids. The V end lost 5 bases, the J end lost 8 bases, and 15 bases lay between the germline ends. Assay used: immunoSEQ multiplex PCR; TCRdb lists only in-frame clones, some missing. The table records around 170,000 clones, roughly 80% of them present only once. The chain recombines TRBV29-1 with TRBJ1-2; no clear D. The sequencing input was PBMCs or T cells enriched from blood (not recorded which). This TCR was recovered from a man aged 55 to 70 who had been exposed to COVID-19. CDR3 coding DNA: TGCAGCGTTTACGTCGGCGGTAAAGGCTACACCTTC. It codes for CSVYVGGKGYTF.